These 7 T cell receptor beta chains were sequenced from one sample in a study of CD8+ T cells in alopecia areata. Reverse transcription of extracted RNA yielded cDNA, which provided the sequencing template. Libraries were prepared by immunoSEQ multiplex PCR; TCRdb keeps only in-frame clonotypes and omits some of them. The sample includes approximately 150,000 clones, approximately 56% of them seen just once. Sequencing was done on a sample of CD8+ T cells sorted from blood. These receptor sequences come from a human donor in good health.

This chain uses TRBV29-1 with TRBJ2-7; D is tentatively TRBD1 or TRBD2 (5 bases each). Germline V gene sequence: CDR1 SQVTM, CDR2 ANQGSEA. CDR3 length: 15 residues. V was clipped by 0 bases and J by 0 bases, with 12 bases between them. Here the CDR3 reads CSVEDGGPSSYEQYF. Here the CDR3 DNA reads TGCAGCGTTGAAGATGGGGGTCCCAGCTCCTACGAGCAGTACTTC.

The table lists this clone with a count of one. This chain connects TRBV5-1 to TRBJ2-5; perhaps TRBD1 as D (5 bases). The V end was cut by 0 bases, the J end by 1 base, with 7 bases between. CDR1 is SGHRS and CDR2 is YFSETQ in the germline V gene. This CDR3 is built from 14 residues. The CDR3 DNA is TGCGCCAGCAGCTTGGTGGGGCCCCAAGAGACCCAGTACTTC. Amino acid sequence: CASSLVGPQETQYF.

This sequence joins TRBV6-6 and TRBJ2-3, with 10 bases aligning to TRBD2. The V and J ends lost 7 bases and 3 bases, in that order; junction bases with no gene match: 10. Germline V gives CDR1 MNHNY, CDR2 SVGAGI (reference sequence). The CDR3 is 16 residues long. CDR3 sequence (DNA): TGTGCCAGCATTCCGTGGGCTAGCGGGAGAACAGATACGCAGTATTTT. Protein: CASIPWASGRTDTQYF.

The gene calls are TRBV27 and TRBJ1-1; D gene ambiguous. V dropped 3 bases and J dropped 4 bases, with 9 bases sitting between them. Germline loops: CDR1 MNHEY, CDR2 SMNVEV (reference sequence). The CDR3 totals 13 residues. The CDR3 region has the DNA TGTGCCAGCAGTTTTGTGGGCGGCACTGAAGCTTTCTTT. The encoded protein is CASSFVGGTEAFF.

The chain recombines TRBV6-5 with TRBJ2-1; D remains unclear. The V gene lost 4 bases and the J gene lost 0 bases, with 10 bases spanning the gap. The CDR3 has 15 amino acids. The V gene's germline CDR1 is MNHEY and CDR2 SVGAGI. CDR3 sequence reads: CASSSLTGSYNEQFF. The CDR3 DNA reads as TGTGCCAGCAGTTCCTTGACCGGCTCCTACAATGAGCAGTTCTTC.

In DNA form, the CDR3 reads TGCGCCAGCAGCTTGACAGCCTACGAGCAGTACTTC. Its translation is CASSLTAYEQYF. V is TRBV5-1 and J is TRBJ2-7; D is unresolved. V was clipped by 1 base and J by 2 bases, with 4 bases between them. Germline values: CDR1 SGHRS, CDR2 YFSETQ. The CDR3 totals 12 residues.

This clone was found a few times. The rearrangement uses TRBV6-6 and TRBJ1-2, with D uncertain. V was shortened by 0 bases and J by 13 bases, with 12 bases between the two germline ends. Germline V gene sequence: CDR1 MNHNY, CDR2 SVGAGI (reference sequence). This CDR3 contains 12 residues. CDR3 DNA: TGTGCCAGCAGTTACTCGATAGAATTAGGCACCTTC. This sequence encodes CASSYSIELGTF.